Listed below are T cell receptor beta chains from one sample, sequenced in a study of post-analysis software for immune sequencing data. TCRdb analysed the PCR reads with MiXCR anew, one entry per CDR3 protein. Here the sample spans 500,000 to 600,000 distinct CDR3 sequences, roughly 47% being singletons. Sequenced sample: blood. The receptors come from a girl aged 10-17 years with multiple sclerosis. The CDR3 runs from the conserved cysteine through the conserved F or W. The D gene is left open where the match is weak. Part of the rows lack a size; the others show once, few, many or a class for expanded clones.

>TRBV6-1|few|.|TRBJ1-1
CARSERNTEAFF
TGTGCCCGCAGTGAACGGAACACTGAAGCTTTCTTT
>TRBV4-1|.|TRBD1|TRBJ1-5
CASSQGGTDQPQHF
TGCGCCAGCAGCCAAGGCGGGACAGATCAGCCCCAGCATTTT
>TRBV10-3|.|.|TRBJ1-1
CAISEGPEAFF
TGTGCCATCAGTGAGGGACCTGAAGCTTTCTTT
>TRBV12-3/TRBV12-4|.|.|TRBJ2-3
CASSSSSLADTQYF
TGTGCCAGCAGTTCTAGCTCACTAGCAGATACGCAGTATTTT
>TRBV7-9|.|TRBD1|TRBJ2-2
CASSPRGRADTGELFF
TGTGCCAGCAGCCCCAGGGGGCGCGCGGACACCGGGGAGCTGTTTTTT
>TRBV4-2|.|.|TRBJ2-7
CASSQDGRDYEQYF
TGTGCCAGCAGCCAAGATGGCAGAGACTACGAGCAGTACTTC
>TRBV5-1|few|.|TRBJ2-3
CASSRFVAGTDTQYF
TGCGCCAGCAGCCGTTTCGTCGCCGGCACAGATACGCAGTATTTT
>TRBV12-3/TRBV12-4|.|.|TRBJ2-1
CASERRSSSYNEQFF
TGTGCCAGTGAAAGGCGGTCCAGCTCCTACAATGAGCAGTTCTTC
>TRBV14|.|.|TRBJ1-2
CASSQVREYGYTF
TGTGCCAGCAGCCAAGTGCGCGAATATGGCTACACCTTC
>TRBV6-2/TRBV6-3|few|TRBD1|TRBJ2-1
CASSFDREEYNEQFF
TGTGCCAGCAGCTTCGACAGGGAAGAATACAATGAGCAGTTCTTC
>TRBV12-3/TRBV12-4|.|.|TRBJ2-3
CASSPKGSGTDTQYF
TGTGCCAGCAGCCCAAAGGGGAGTGGCACAGATACGCAGTATTTT
>TRBV12-3/TRBV12-4|.|.|TRBJ2-7
CASSFRSAREQYF
TGTGCCAGCAGTTTTCGGTCGGCTCGCGAGCAGTACTTC
>TRBV12-3/TRBV12-4|.|.|TRBJ1-1
CASTSGLFTEAFF
TGTGCCAGCACTTCGGGGCTCTTCACTGAAGCTTTCTTT
>TRBV3-1|.|TRBD1|TRBJ1-2
CASSSRDRGDHYGYTF
TGTGCCAGCAGCTCCCGGGACAGGGGCGATCATTATGGCTACACCTTC
>TRBV29-1|.|.|TRBJ2-5
CSADGGSGETQYF
TGCAGCGCGGACGGTGGGAGTGGAGAGACCCAGTACTTC
>TRBV12-3/TRBV12-4|.|.|TRBJ2-1
CASSSRGAPLDEQFF
TGTGCCAGCAGTTCCCGGGGGGCCCCCCTCGATGAGCAGTTCTTC